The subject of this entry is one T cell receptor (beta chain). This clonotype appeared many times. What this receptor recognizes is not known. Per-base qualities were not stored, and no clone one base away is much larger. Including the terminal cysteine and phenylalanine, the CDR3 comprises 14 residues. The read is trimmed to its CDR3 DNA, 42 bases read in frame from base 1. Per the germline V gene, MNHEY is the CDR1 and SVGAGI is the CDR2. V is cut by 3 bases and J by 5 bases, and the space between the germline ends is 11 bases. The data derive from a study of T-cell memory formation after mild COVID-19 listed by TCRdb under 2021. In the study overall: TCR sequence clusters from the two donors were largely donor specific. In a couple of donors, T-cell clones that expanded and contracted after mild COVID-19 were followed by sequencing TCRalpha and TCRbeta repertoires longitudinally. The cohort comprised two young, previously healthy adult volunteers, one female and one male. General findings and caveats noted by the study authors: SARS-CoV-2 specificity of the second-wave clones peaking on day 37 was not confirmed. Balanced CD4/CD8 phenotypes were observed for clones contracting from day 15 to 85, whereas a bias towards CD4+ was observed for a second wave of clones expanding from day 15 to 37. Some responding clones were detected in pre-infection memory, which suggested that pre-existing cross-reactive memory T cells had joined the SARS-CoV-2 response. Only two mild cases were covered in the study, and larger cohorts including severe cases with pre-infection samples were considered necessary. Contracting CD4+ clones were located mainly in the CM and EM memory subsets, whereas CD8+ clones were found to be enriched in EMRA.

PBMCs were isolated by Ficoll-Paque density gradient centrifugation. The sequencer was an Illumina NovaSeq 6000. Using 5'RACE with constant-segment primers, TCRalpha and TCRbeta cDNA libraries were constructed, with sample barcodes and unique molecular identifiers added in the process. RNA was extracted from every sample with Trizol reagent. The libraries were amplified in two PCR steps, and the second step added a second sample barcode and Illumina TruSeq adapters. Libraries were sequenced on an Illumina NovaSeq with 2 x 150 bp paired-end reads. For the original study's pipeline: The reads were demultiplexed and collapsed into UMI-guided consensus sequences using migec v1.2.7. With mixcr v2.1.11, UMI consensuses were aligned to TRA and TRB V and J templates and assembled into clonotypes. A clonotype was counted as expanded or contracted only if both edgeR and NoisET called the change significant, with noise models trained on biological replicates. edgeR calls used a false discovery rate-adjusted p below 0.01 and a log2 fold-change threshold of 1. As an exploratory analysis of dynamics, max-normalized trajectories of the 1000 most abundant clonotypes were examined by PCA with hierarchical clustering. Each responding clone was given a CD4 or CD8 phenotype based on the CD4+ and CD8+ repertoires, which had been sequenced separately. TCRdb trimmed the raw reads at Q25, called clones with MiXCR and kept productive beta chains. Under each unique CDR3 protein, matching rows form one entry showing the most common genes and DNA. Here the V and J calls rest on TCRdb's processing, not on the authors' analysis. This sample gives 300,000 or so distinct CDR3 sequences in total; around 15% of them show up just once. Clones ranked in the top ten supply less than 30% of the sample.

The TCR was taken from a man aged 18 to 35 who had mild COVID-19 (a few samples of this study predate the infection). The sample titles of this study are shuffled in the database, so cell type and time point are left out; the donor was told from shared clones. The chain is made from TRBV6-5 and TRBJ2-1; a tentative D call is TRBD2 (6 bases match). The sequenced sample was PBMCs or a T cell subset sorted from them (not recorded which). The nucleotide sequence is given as TGTGCCAGCAGTTATGTCGGGAGAAACAATGAGCAGTTCTTC. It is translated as CASSYVGRNNEQFF.